This T cell receptor (beta chain) was profiled in a study of T cell responses to AZD1222 COVID-19 vaccine. Germline V gives CDR1 MGHDK, CDR2 SYGVNS. The CDR3 is 15 residues long. Trimming took 6 bases from V and 5 from J, leaving 17 bases between them. The data were produced by immunoSEQ multiplex PCR, yet TCRdb's version contains in-frame clones alone and is incomplete. The repertoire holds over 90,000 clones, with approximately 88% as singletons. For this clone: Its antigen is as yet unknown.

The study, taken as a whole, reports: Variant regions that are unmutated are reportedly the target of nearly half of spike-specific TCRs. Following two doses of AZD1222, Spike-specific TCR breadth and depth rose. The CD4 TCRs associated with vaccination extended across spike and predominated at 160-218 and 743-854.

This specimen consisted of peripheral blood, obtained on day 0 of AZD1222 vaccination. The TCR originated in an adult in good health. This sequence joins TRBV25-1 and TRBJ2-1; D assignment may be TRBD1 or TRBD2 (5 bases each). CDR3 loop: CASRDPGPNNNEQFF. The DNA for the CDR3 is TGTGCCAGCAGAGACCCGGGACCGAATAACAATGAGCAGTTCTTC.